This TCR beta chain stems from a study of CD8 T cells in Susac syndrome. As for this clonotype: The antigen is not known.

The sequenced target, TCR beta, came from blood CD8+ and CD4+ T cells. The control group consisted of healthy donors matched for age and sex. Reverse transcription of 0.5 to 1 ug RNA used random hexamers. Across 54 Vbeta and 13 Jbeta, immunoSEQ multiplex PCR amplified TCR beta CDR3. TCRdb called the immunoSEQ multiplex PCR reads again in MiXCR, with one record for every CDR3 protein. The sample has 70,000 or so distinct CDR3 sequences; roughly 94% are singletons. General study points: As the study acknowledged, the number of individuals who were part of its TCR sequencing and HLA analysis was relatively small.

Germline CDR1 is MNHEY and CDR2 is SVGAGI. The CDR3 extends over 14 amino acids. Trimming cost V 5 bases and J 2 bases, with 13 bases left between them. The source material was CD8+ T cells from PBMCs. The clonotype comes from a human donor in good health. V is TRBV6-5 and J is TRBJ2-7; TRBD2 is a possible D gene (6 bases). CDR3 coding DNA: TGTGCCAGCAGTCCCGGGACTGGTCCCTACGAGCAGTACGTC. Translation gives CASSPGTGPYEQYV.